The present T cell receptor beta chain was sequenced within a study of CD8 T cells in ankylosing spondylitis. The V and J ends lost 4 bases and 8 bases, in that order; junction bases with no gene match: 2. The CDR3 runs 13 residues. The germline V gene has CDR1 LGHDT and CDR2 YNNKEL (reference sequence). Study-level points and caveats: From matched ankylosing spondylitis synovial fluid, disease-linked clones were reportedly recovered at significantly enriched levels. A TCR beta motif of eight or nine highly homologous variants seemed to mark ankylosing spondylitis blood. Clones that were linked to disease were CD8+ and were relatively rare in peripheral blood.

Molecular-barcoded quantitative 5'-RACE produced these TCR beta libraries. A single record per CDR3 protein comes from TCRdb applying MiXCR to the 5' RACE reads. Among hundreds of thousands of distinct CDR3 sequences listed, approximately 17% were seen once. This clonotype was detected only a few times. Its specificity is unknown. Sample: blood, either unsorted or a sorted T cell fraction (not recorded which). The source of this sequence is a male donor with ankylosing spondylitis. The chain carries TRBV3-1 and TRBJ1-6, with 7 bases lining up with TRBD1. CDR3 in DNA: TGTGCCAGCAGCCTCGGACAGGATTCACCCCTCCACTTT. Protein product: CASSLGQDSPLHF.